The 17 T cell receptor beta chains reported below all come from one sample, sequenced in a study of blood T cell repertoires in COVID-19. Sequencing was performed with immunoSEQ multiplex PCR; in TCRdb, only in-frame clones are kept and a portion is missing. The table has about 140,000 clones, about three quarters seen once. Sequencing used peripheral blood. The receptors derive from a woman older than 75 with active or convalescent COVID-19.

The gene calls are TRBV30 and TRBJ1-2; TRBD1 agrees at 9 bases. With V trimmed by 2 bases and J by 3 bases, 1 base remained unmatched. Germline values: CDR1 GTSNPN, CDR2 SVGIG (reference sequence). CDR3 length: 13 amino acids. Here the CDR3 reads CAWSRTGDYGYTF. The CDR3 nucleotides are TGTGCCTGGAGTAGGACAGGGGACTATGGCTACACCTTC.

The chain combines TRBV30 with TRBJ2-6; 7 positions match TRBD2. Germline V gene sequence: CDR1 GTSNPN, CDR2 SVGIG (reference sequence). The length of the CDR3 is 17 residues. The junction had 7 bases not matched to a gene; V was cut back by 0 bases and J by 2 bases. This chain's CDR3 is CAWSVLQGGTGANVLTF. The CDR3 region has the DNA TGTGCCTGGAGTGTACTGCAGGGAGGGACTGGGGCCAACGTCCTGACTTTC.

The chain employs TRBV19 and TRBJ1-3, with 8 positions matching TRBD1. The germline V gene has CDR1 LNHDA and CDR2 SQIVND (reference sequence). The CDR3 has 13 residues. With V trimmed by 7 bases and J by 7 bases, 6 bases remained unmatched. In DNA, the CDR3 is TGTGCCAGTACCGCAGGACAGGGTAACACCATATATTTT. Protein sequence: CASTAGQGNTIYF.

The gene calls are TRBV9 and TRBJ1-2; possibly TRBD1 for D (6 bases). Germline V lookup: CDR1 SGDLS, CDR2 YYNGEE. This CDR3 comprises 14 residues. V was pared by 5 bases and J by 5 bases, with 16 bases between. CDR3 loop: CASSAGATIYGYTF. The CDR3, as DNA: TGTGCCAGCAGTGCAGGGGCAACAATTTATGGCTACACCTTC.

V usage is TRBV14 and J usage is TRBJ1-1; D is ambiguous. The germline gives CDR1 SGHDN, CDR2 FVKESK. The germline V and J ends were trimmed by 4 bases and 11 bases, with 20 bases remaining between them. The CDR3 consists of 14 residues. Here the CDR3 reads CASSLVGGAPGAFF. The CDR3 nucleotides read TGTGCCAGCAGCCTAGTTGGAGGAGCCCCCGGGGCTTTCTTT.

This chain joins TRBV7-2 and TRBJ2-3; 8 positions match TRBD1. J was trimmed by 7 bases and V by 10 bases; bases with no gene match: 10. CDR1 and CDR2 from the germline V gene are SGHTA and FQGNSA. This CDR3 has 13 residues. The CDR3 DNA sequence: TGTGCCACCACGACAGGGGTCAGGAATACGCAGTATTTT. This sequence encodes CATTTGVRNTQYF.

In this sample, this clone turned up a few times. The chain recombines TRBV2 with TRBJ1-4; the D gene is possibly TRBD1 (5 bases). Trimming shortened V by 6 bases and J by 8 bases, and 16 bases separated the two germline ends. Per the germline V gene, CDR1 is SNHLY and CDR2 is FYNNEI. The CDR3 contains 14 residues. CDR3 in DNA: TGTGCCAGCAGAAGAGTGGGGCTCCCGGAAAAACTGTTTTTT. It translates to CASRRVGLPEKLFF. The variable domain in full, completed from reference TRBV2 and TRBJ1-4, reads EPEVTQTPSHQVTQMGQEVILRCVPISNHLYFYWYRQILGQKVEFLVSFYNNEISEKSEIFDDQFSVERPDGSNFTLKIRSTKLEDSAMYFCASRRVGLPEKLFFGSGTQLSVL.

The chain combines TRBV27 with TRBJ1-5; TRBD1 matches 8 bases. CDR1 and CDR2 from the germline V gene are MNHEY and SMNVEV (reference sequence). The length of the CDR3 is 16 residues. V lost 4 bases, J lost 1 base, and 6 bases stayed unmatched. The CDR3 here is CASSSRGRFSNQPQHF. CDR3 coding DNA: TGTGCCAGCAGTTCCAGGGGGCGTTTCAGCAATCAGCCCCAGCATTTT.

J is TRBJ1-6 and V is TRBV4-1; TRBD1 agrees at 8 bases. The V gene's germline CDR1 is MGHRA and CDR2 YSYEKL. The CDR3 consists of 14 residues. The J segment lost 7 bases and the V segment lost 3 bases, leaving 2 bases of the junction unmatched. The CDR3 sequence is CASSQRQGNSPLHF. The CDR3 DNA reads TGCGCCAGCAGCCAGAGACAGGGGAATTCACCCCTCCACTTT.

This clone has only a few counts. The chain combines TRBV3-1 (or the pseudogene TRBV3-2) with TRBJ1-2; 8 nucleotides match TRBD1. With V trimmed by 6 bases and J by 3 bases, 3 bases remained unmatched. Germline V gene lookup returns CDR1 LGHDT and CDR2 YNNKEL (reference sequence). The CDR3 length is 13 residues. The CDR3, as DNA: TGTGCCAGCAGTGGACAGGGCCACTATGGCTACACCTTC. Translating it yields CASSGQGHYGYTF.

This clone was seen a handful of times. V gene TRBV12-5 combines with J gene TRBJ1-5, with 7 positions matching TRBD1. The CDR3 runs 15 residues. V was pared by 6 bases and J by 3 bases, with 8 bases of the junction left unmatched. Germline V lookup: CDR1 LGHNT, CDR2 FRNRAP. The CDR3 spells CASGPGDSLNQPQHF. The CDR3 DNA follows: TGTGCTAGTGGACCCGGGGACAGCCTCAATCAGCCCCAGCATTTT.

The chain uses TRBV4-2 and TRBJ1-2; D possibly corresponds to TRBD1 (6 bases). This CDR3 has 16 amino acids. Trimming stripped 0 bases from V and 0 bases from J, with 11 bases between. Germline loops: CDR1 LGHNA, CDR2 YNFKEQ. CDR3 nucleotide sequence: TGTGCCAGCAGCCAAGATTTGGACAGACCTAACTATGGCTACACCTTC. Protein product: CASSQDLDRPNYGYTF.

This clone was observed many times. The chain is built from TRBV12-3 or TRBV12-4 and TRBJ2-5, with TRBD1 as a possible D gene (6 bases). The CDR3 has 13 amino acids. The V and J ends lost 6 bases and 5 bases respectively, with 13 bases between them. The CDR3 is CASRTTGMETQYF. The CDR3 DNA follows: TGTGCCAGCAGGACTACAGGGATGGAGACCCAGTACTTC.

This clone was observed a handful of times. CDR3 amino acids: CATSDPMGLQETQYF. For the CDR3, the DNA is TGTGCCACCAGTGACCCCATGGGACTGCAAGAGACCCAGTACTTC. V usage is TRBV24-1 and J usage is TRBJ2-5; perhaps TRBD2 as D (6 bases). Germline CDR1 reads KGHDR; CDR2 reads SFDVKD. The V end lost 4 bases, the J end lost 2 bases, and 13 bases lay between the germline ends. The CDR3 runs to 15 residues.

V gene TRBV5-6 combines with J gene TRBJ2-1; D is unclear. Germline V CDR1 and CDR2: SGHDT, YYEEEE. Trimming removed 4 bases at V and 7 bases at J, with 6 bases between. This CDR3 spans 11 amino acids. CDR3 sequence: CASSLSNEQFF. CDR3 DNA sequence: TGTGCCAGCAGCCTTAGTAATGAGCAGTTCTTC.

The rearrangement links TRBV12-3 or TRBV12-4 to TRBJ2-5; D gene ambiguous. This CDR3 has 11 amino acids. Between the trimmed V and J ends, which lost 5 bases and 7 bases, there was a span of 8 bases. Here the CDR3 reads CASSDKRTQYF. The CDR3 DNA reads TGTGCCAGCAGTGATAAGCGGACCCAGTACTTC.

This clone was observed a handful of times. CDR3 in DNA: TGTGCCAGCAGTCAACAACTAGCGGGGTACAATGAGCAGTTCTTC. Translation: CASSQQLAGYNEQFF. This sequence joins TRBV6-5 and TRBJ2-1, with TRBD2 matching over 10 bases. The CDR3 totals 15 residues. The ends lost 5 bases at V and 4 bases at J; junction bases unmatched: 5. Per germline, CDR1 MNHEY and CDR2 SVGAGI.